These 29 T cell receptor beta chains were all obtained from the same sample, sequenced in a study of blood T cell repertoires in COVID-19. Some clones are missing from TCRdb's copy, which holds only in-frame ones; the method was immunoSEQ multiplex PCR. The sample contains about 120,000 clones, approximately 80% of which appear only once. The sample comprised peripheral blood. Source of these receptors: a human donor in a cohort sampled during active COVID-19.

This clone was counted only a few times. Here the CDR3 reads CASTRTLLWGEQYF. CDR3 coding DNA: TGCGCCAGCACCCGGACATTGCTATGGGGCGAGCAGTACTTC. J is TRBJ2-7 and V is TRBV10-1, with a possible D match to TRBD1 (5 bases). In germline, CDR1 is WNHNN, CDR2 SYGVQD (reference sequence). Trimming stripped 7 bases from V and 6 bases from J, with 19 bases between. This CDR3 is built from 14 residues.

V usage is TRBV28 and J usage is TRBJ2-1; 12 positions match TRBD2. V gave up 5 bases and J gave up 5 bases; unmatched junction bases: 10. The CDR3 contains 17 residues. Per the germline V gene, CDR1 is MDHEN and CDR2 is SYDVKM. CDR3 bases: TGTGCCAGCAGTCCAGGCGGCCTAGCGGGAGGGAACAATGAGCAGTTCTTC. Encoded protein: CASSPGGLAGGNNEQFF.

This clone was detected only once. The CDR3 sequence: CASSIGGVKNEKLFF. DNA for the CDR3: TGTGCCAGTAGTATAGGGGGGGTCAAGAATGAAAAACTGTTTTTT. The chain couples TRBV19 to TRBJ1-4, with a weak D call TRBD1 (5 bases). This CDR3 is built from 15 residues. Germline-derived CDR1 and CDR2 are LNHDA and SQIVND (reference sequence). The V and J ends lost 1 base and 5 bases respectively, with 11 bases between them. The full variable domain, with the rest looked up from reference TRBV19 and TRBJ1-4, is DGGITQSPKYLFRKEGQNVTLSCEQNLNHDAMYWYRQDPGQGLRLIYYSQIVNDFQKGDIAEGYSVSREKKESFPLTVTSAQKNPTAFYLCASSIGGVKNEKLFFGSGTQLSVL.

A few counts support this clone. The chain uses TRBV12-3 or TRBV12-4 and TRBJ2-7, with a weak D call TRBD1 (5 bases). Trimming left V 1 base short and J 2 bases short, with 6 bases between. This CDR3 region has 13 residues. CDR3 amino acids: CASSLGQTYEQYF. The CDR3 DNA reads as TGTGCCAGCAGTTTAGGACAGACCTACGAGCAGTACTTC.

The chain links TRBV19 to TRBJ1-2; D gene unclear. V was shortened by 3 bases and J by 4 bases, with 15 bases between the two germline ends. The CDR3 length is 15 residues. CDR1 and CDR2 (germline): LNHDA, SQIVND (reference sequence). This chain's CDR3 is CASSINTAAPYGYTF. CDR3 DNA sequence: TGTGCCAGTAGTATCAACACCGCGGCCCCCTATGGCTACACCTTC.

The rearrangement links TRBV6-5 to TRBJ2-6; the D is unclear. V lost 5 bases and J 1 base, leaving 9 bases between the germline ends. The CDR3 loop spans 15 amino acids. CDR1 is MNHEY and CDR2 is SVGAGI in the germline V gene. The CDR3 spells CASSPFNSGANVLTF. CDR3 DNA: TGTGCCAGCAGTCCCTTTAATTCTGGGGCCAACGTCCTGACTTTC.

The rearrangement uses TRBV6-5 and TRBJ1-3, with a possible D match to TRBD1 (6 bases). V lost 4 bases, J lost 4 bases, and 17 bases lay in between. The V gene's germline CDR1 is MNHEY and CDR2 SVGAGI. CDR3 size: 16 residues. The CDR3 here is CASSSHRVTLGNTIYF. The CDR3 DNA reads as TGTGCCAGCAGTTCCCACAGGGTCACCTTGGGAAACACCATATATTTT.

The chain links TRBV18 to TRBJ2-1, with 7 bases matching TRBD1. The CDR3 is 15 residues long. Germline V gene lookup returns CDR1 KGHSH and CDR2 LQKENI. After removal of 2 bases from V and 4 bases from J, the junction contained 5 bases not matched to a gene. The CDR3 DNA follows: TGTGCCAGCTCACCAAGGACAGGAGGTTACAATGAGCAGTTCTTC. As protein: CASSPRTGGYNEQFF. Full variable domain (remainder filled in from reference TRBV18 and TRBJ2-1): NAGVMQNPRHLVRRRGQEARLRCSPMKGHSHVYWYRQLPEEGLKFMVYLQKENIIDESGMPKERFSAEFPKEGPSILRIQQVVRGDSAAYFCASSPRTGGYNEQFFGPGTRLTVL.

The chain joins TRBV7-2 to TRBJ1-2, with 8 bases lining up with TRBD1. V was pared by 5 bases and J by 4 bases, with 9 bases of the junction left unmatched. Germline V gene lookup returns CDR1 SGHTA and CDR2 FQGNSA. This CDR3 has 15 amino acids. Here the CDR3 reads CASSPTTGGSYGYTF. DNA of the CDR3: TGTGCCAGCAGCCCCACAACAGGGGGTAGCTATGGCTACACCTTC.

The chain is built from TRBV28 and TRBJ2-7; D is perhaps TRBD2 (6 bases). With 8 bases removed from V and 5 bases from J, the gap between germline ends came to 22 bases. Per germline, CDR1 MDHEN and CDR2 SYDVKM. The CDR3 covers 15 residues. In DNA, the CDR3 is TGTGCCAGCTTTACGCCGATCGGGGGTCTTAACGAGCAGTACTTC. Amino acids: CASFTPIGGLNEQYF.

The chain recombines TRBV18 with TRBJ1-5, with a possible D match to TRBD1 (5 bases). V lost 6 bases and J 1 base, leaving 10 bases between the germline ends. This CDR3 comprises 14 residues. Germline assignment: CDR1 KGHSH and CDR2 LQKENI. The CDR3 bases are TGTGCCAGCTCTCAGGGATTGAGCAATCAGCCCCAGCATTTT. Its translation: CASSQGLSNQPQHF. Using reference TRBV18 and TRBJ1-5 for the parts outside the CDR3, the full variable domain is NAGVMQNPRHLVRRRGQEARLRCSPMKGHSHVYWYRQLPEEGLKFMVYLQKENIIDESGMPKERFSAEFPKEGPSILRIQQVVRGDSAAYFCASSQGLSNQPQHFGDGTRLSIL.

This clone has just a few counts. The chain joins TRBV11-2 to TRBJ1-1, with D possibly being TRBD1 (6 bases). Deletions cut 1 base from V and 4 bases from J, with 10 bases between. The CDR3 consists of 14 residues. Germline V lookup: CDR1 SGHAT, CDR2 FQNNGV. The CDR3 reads CASSLGGGGTEAFF. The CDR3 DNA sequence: TGTGCCAGCAGCTTAGGTGGGGGCGGCACTGAAGCTTTCTTT.

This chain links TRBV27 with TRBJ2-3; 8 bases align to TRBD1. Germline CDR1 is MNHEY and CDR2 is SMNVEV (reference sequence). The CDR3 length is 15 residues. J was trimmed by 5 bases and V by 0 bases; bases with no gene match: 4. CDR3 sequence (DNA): TGTGCCAGCAGTTTATCGGCAGGGGGCGGAGATACGCAGTATTTT. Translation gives CASSLSAGGGDTQYF.

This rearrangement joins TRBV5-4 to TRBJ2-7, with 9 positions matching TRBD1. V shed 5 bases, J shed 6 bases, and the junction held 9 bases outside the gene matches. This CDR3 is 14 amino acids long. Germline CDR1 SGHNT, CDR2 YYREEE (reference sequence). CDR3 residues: CASSSDRGFSEQYF. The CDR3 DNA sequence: TGTGCCAGCAGTTCTGACAGGGGGTTCTCCGAGCAGTACTTC.

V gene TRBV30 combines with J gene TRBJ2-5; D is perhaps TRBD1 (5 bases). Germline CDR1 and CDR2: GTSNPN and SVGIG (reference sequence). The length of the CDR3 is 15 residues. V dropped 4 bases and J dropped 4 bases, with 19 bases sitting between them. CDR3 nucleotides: TGTGCCTGGATCCGGTCAGGGCCGCTTGGAGAGACCCAGTACTTC. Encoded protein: CAWIRSGPLGETQYF.

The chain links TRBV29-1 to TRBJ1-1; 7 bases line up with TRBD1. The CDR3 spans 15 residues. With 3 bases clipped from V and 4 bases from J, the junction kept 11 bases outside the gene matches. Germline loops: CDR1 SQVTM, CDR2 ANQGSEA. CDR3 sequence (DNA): TGCAGCGTTGAGGGGCCCGACAGGGTTGGCACTGAAGCTTTCTTT. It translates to CSVEGPDRVGTEAFF.

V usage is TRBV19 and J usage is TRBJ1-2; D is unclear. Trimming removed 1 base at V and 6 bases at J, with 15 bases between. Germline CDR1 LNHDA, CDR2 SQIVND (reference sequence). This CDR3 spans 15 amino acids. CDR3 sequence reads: CASSIGGQTQHGYTF. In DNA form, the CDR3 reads TGTGCCAGTAGTATAGGAGGGCAGACTCAACATGGCTACACCTTC. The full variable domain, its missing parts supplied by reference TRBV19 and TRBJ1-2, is DGGITQSPKYLFRKEGQNVTLSCEQNLNHDAMYWYRQDPGQGLRLIYYSQIVNDFQKGDIAEGYSVSREKKESFPLTVTSAQKNPTAFYLCASSIGGQTQHGYTFGSGTRLTVV.

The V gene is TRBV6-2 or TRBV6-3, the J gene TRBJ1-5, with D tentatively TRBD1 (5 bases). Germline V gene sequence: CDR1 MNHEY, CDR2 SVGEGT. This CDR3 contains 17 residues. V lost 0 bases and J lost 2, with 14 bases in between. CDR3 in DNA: TGTGCCAGCAGTTACTCGACCAGGGAAGGAGGCAATCAGCCCCAGCATTTT. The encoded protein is CASSYSTREGGNQPQHF.

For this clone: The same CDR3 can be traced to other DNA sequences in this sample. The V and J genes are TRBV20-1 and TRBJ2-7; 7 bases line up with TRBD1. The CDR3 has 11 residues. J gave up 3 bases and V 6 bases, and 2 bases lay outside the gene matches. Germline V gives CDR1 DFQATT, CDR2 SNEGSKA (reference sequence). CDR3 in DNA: TGCAGTGCCCGGGACAGCTACGAGCAGTACTTC. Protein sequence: CSARDSYEQYF.

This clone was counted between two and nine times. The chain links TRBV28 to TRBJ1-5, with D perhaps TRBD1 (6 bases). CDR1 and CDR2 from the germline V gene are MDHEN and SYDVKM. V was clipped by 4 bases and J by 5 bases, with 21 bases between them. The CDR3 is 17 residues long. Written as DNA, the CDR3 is TGTGCCAGCAGTTATTTTTCGGGGGGGCGTCGGCATCAGCCCCAGCATTTT. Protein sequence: CASSYFSGGRRHQPQHF.

The chain's CDR3 is CASSDDSISNQPQHF. The CDR3 DNA reads as TGTGCCAGCAGCGATGACAGCATTAGCAATCAGCCCCAGCATTTT. The J gene is TRBJ1-5, the V gene TRBV3-1 (or the pseudogene TRBV3-2), with a possible D match to TRBD1 (5 bases). The CDR3 is 15 amino acids. CDR1 and CDR2 (germline): LGHDT, YNNKEL (reference sequence). V was clipped by 5 bases and J by 0 bases, with 11 bases between them.

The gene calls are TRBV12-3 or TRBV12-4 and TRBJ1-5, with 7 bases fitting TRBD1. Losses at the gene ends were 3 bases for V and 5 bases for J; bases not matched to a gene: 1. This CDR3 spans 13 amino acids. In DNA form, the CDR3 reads TGTGCCAGCAGTTTCGACAGGGATCAGCCCCAGCATTTT. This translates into CASSFDRDQPQHF.

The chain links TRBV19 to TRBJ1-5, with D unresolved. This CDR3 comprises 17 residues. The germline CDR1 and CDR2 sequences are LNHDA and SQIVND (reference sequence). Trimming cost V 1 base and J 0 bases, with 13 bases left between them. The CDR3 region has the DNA TGTGCCAGTAGTATAGCCGCGACATTCACTAGCAATCAGCCCCAGCATTTT. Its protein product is CASSIAATFTSNQPQHF.

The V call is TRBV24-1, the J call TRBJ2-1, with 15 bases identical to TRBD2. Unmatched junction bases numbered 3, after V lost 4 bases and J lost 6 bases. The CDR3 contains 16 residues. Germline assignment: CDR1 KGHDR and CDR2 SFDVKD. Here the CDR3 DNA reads TGTGCCACCAGTGACCTGGGACTAGCGGGAGGCAATGAGCAGTTCTTC. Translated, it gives CATSDLGLAGGNEQFF.

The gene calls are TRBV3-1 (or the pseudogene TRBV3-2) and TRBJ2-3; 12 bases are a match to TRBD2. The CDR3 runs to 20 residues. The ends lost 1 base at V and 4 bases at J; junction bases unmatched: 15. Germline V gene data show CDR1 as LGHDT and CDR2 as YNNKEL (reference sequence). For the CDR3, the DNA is TGTGCCAGCAGCCAAGTACGGTCTAGCGGGGGGGCGGTTATAGCAGATACGCAGTATTTT. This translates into CASSQVRSSGGAVIADTQYF.

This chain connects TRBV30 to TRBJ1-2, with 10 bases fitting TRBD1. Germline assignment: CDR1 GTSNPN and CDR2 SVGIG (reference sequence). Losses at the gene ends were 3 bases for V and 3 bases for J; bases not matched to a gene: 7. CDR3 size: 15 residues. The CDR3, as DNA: TGTGCCTGGAGGAGGGACAGGGGCAGGGACTATGGCTACACCTTC. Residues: CAWRRDRGRDYGYTF.

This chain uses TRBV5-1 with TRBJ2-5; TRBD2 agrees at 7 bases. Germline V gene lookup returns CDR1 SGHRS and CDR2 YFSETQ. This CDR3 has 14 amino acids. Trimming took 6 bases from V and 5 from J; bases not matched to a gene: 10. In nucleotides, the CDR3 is TGCGCCAGCACTACTGGCGGGAGTTCGGAGACCCAGTACTTC. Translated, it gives CASTTGGSSETQYF.

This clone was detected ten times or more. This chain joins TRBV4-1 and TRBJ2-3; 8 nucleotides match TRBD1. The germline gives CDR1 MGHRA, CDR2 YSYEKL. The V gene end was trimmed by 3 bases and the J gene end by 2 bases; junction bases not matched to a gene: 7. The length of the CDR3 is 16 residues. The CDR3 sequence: CASSQTGVRYTDTQYF. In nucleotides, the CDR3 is TGCGCCAGCAGCCAGACAGGGGTACGGTACACAGATACGCAGTATTTT.

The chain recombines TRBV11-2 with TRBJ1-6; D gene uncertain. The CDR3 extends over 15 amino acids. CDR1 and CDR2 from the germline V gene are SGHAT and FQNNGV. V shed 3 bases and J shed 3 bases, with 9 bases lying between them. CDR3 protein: CASSFSGLYNSPLHF. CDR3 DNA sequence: TGTGCCAGCAGCTTTTCCGGACTCTATAATTCACCCCTCCACTTT.